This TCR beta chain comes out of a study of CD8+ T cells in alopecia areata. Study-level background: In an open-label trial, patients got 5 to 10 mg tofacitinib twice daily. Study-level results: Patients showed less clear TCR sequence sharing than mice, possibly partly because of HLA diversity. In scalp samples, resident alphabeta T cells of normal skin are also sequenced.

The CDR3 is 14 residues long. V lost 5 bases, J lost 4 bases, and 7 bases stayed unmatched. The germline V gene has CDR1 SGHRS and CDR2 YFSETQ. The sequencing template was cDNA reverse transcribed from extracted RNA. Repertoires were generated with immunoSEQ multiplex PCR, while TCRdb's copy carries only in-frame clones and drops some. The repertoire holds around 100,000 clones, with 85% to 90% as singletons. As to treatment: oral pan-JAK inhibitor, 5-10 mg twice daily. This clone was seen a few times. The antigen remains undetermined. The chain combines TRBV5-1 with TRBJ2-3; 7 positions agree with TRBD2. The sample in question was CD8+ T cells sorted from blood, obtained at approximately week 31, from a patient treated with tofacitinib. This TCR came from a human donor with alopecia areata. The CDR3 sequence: CASSPPAGADTQYF. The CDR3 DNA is TGCGCCAGCAGTCCGCCCGCGGGGGCAGATACGCAGTATTTT.